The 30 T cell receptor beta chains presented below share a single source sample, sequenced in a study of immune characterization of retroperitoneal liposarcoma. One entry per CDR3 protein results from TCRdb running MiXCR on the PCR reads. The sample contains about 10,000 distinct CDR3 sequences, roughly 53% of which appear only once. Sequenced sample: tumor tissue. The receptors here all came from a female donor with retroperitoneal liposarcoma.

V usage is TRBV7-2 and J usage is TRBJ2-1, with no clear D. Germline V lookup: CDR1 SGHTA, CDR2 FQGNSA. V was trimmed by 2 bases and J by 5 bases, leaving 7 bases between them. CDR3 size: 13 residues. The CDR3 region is CASSLTTNNEQFF. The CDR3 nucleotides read TGTGCCAGCAGCTTAACCACGAACAATGAGCAGTTCTTC.

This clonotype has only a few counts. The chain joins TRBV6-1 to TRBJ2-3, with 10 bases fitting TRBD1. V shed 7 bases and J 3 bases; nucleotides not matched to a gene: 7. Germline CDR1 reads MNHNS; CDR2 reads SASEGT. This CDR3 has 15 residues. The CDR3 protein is CASTRQGAGTDTQYF. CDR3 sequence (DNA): TGTGCCAGCACTAGACAGGGGGCTGGGACAGATACGCAGTATTTT.

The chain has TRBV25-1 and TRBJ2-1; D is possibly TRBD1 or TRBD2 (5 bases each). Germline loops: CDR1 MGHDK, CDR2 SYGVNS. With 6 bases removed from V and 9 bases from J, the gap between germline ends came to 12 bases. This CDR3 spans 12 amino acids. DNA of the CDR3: TGTGCCAGCAGCGAGGGGACGCTTGAGCAGTTCTTC. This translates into CASSEGTLEQFF.

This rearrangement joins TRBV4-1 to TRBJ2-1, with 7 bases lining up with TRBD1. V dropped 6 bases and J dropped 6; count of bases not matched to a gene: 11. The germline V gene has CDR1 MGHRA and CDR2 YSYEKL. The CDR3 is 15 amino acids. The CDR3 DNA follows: TGCGCCAGCAGACGAGGGACAGAAGGTTTCAATGAGCAGTTCTTC. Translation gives CASRRGTEGFNEQFF.

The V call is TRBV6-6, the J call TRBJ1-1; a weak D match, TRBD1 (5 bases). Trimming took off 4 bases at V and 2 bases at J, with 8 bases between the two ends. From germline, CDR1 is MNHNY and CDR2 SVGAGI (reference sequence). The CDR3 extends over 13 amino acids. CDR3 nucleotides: TGTGCCAGCAGTTGGGACGGCAACACTGAAGCTTTCTTT. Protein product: CASSWDGNTEAFF.

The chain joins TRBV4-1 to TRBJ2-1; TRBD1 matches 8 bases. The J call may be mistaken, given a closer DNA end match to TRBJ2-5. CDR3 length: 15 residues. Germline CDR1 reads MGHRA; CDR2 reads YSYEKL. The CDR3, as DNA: TGCGCCAGCAGCCAAGGGACAGGGCTTGGAGAGACCCAGTACTTC. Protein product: CASSQGTGLGETQYF.

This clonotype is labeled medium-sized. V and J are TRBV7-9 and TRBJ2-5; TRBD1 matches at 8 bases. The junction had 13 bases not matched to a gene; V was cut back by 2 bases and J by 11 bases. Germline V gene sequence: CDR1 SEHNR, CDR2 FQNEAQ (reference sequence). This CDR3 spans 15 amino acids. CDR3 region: CASSLYQGARDEQYF. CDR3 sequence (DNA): TGTGCCAGCAGCTTATACCAGGGGGCAAGGGATGAGCAGTACTTC.

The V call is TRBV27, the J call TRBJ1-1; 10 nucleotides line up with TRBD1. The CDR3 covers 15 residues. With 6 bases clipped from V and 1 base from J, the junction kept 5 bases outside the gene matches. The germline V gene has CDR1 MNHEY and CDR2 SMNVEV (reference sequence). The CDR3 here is CASSNRDRGNTEAFF. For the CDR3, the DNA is TGTGCCAGCAGCAACCGGGACAGGGGGAACACTGAAGCTTTCTTT.

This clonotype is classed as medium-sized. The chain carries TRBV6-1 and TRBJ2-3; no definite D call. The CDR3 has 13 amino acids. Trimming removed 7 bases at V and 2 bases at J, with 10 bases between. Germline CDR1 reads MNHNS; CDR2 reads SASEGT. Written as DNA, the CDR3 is TGTGCCAGCACCTTGACGGACACAGATACGCAGTATTTT. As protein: CASTLTDTDTQYF.

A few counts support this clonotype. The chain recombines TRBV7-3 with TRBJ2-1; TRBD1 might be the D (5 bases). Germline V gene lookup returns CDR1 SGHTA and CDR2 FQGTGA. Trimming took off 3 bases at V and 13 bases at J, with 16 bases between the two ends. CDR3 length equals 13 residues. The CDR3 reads CASSFQGSETQFF. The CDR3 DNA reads TGTGCCAGCAGCTTTCAGGGAAGTGAGACCCAGTTCTTC.

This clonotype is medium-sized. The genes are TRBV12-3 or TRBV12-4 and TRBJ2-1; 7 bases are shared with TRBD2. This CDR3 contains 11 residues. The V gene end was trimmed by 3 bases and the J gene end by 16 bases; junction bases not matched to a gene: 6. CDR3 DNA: TGTGCCAGCAGTTTCGGGACTACCCCCTTCTTC. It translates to CASSFGTTPFF.

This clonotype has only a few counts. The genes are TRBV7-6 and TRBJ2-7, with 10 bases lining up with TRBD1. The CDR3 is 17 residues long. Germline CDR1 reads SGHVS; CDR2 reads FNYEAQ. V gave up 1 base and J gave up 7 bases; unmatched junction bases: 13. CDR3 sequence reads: CASSLDGGTGAYNEQYF. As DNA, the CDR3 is TGTGCCAGCAGCTTAGACGGCGGGACAGGGGCCTACAATGAGCAGTACTTC.

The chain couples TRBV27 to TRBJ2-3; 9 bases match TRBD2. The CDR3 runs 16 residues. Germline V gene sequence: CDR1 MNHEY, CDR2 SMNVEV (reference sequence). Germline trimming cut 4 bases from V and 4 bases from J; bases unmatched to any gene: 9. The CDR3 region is CASSSKISGSPDTQYF. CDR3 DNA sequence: TGTGCCAGCAGTTCGAAAATTAGCGGGAGTCCAGATACGCAGTATTTT.

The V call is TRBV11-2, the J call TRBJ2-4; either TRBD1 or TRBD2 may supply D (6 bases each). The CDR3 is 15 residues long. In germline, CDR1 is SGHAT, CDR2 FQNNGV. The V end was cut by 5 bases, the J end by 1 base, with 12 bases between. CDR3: CASSRQAGAKNIQYF. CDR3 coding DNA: TGTGCCAGCAGCCGACAGGCGGGGGCCAAAAACATTCAGTACTTC.

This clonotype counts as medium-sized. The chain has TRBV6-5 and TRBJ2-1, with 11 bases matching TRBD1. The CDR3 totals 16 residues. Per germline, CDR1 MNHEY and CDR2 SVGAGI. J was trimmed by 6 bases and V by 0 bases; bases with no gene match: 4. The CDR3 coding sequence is TGTGCCAGCAGTTACTCGTCCGGGACAGGGGGCAATGAGCAGTTCTTC. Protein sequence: CASSYSSGTGGNEQFF.

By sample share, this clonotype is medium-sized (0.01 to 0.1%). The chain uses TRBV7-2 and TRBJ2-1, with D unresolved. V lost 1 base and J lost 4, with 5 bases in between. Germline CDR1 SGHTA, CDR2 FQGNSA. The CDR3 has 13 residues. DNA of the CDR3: TGTGCCAGCAGCTTAGGCATGTACAATGAGCAGTTCTTC. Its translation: CASSLGMYNEQFF.

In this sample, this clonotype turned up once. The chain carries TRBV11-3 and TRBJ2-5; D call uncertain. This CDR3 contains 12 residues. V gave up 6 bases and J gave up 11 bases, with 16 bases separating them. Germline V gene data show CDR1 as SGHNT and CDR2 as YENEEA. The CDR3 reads CASRDRYNEQYF. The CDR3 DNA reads TGTGCCAGCAGGGACCGTTACAATGAGCAGTACTTC.

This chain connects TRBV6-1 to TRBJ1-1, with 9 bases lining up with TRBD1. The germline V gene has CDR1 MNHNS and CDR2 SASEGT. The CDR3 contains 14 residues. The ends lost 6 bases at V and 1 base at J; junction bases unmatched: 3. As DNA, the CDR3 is TGTGCCAGCAGCAAGACAGGGGGGAACACTGAAGCTTTCTTT. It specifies CASSKTGGNTEAFF.

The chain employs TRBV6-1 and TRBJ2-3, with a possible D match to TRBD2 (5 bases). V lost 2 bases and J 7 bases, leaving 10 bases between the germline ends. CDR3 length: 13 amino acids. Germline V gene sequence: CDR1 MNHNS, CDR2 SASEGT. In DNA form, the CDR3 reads TGTGCCAGCAGTGAAACGGGATGGTATACGCAGTATTTT. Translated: CASSETGWYTQYF.

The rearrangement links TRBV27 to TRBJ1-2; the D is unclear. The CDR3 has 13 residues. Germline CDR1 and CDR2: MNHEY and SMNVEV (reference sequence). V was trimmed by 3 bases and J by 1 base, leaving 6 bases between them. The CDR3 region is CASSFSFNYGYTF. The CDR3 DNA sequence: TGTGCCAGCAGTTTCAGTTTTAACTATGGCTACACCTTC.

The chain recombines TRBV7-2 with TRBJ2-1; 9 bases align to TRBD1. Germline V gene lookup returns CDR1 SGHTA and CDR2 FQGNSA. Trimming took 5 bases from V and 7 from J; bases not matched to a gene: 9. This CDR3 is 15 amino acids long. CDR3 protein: CASSPGTGPFNEQFF. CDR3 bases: TGTGCCAGCAGCCCCGGGACAGGGCCTTTTAATGAGCAGTTCTTC.

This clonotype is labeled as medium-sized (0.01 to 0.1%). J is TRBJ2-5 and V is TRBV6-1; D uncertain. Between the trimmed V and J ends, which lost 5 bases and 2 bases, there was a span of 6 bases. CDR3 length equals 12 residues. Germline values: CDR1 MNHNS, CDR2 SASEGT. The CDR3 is CASSLYQETQYF. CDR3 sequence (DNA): TGTGCCAGCAGTCTCTATCAAGAGACCCAGTACTTC.

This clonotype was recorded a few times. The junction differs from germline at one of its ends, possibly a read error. CDR3 amino acids: CASSSGTGIGLGYF. CDR3 DNA sequence: TGTGCCAGCAGTTCCGGGACAGGGATTGGGCTTGGGTACTTC. The chain recombines TRBV6-1 with TRBJ2-1, with 9 bases identical to TRBD1. The CDR3 runs 14 residues. Germline values: CDR1 MNHNS, CDR2 SASEGT.

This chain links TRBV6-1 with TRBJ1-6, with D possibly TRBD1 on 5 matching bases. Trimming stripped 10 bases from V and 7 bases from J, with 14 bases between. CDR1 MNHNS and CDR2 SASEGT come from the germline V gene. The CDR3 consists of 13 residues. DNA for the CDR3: TGTGCCACCTCACGACAGACAAATTCACCCCTCCACTTT. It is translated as CATSRQTNSPLHF.

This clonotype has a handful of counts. CDR3 in DNA: TGTGCCACCAGTGATCCCCGACGGGAGCAGTTCTTC. Its translation: CATSDPRREQFF. The rearrangement uses TRBV24-1 and TRBJ2-1; D not certain. Deletions cut 3 bases from V and 10 bases from J, with 9 bases between. The CDR3 is 12 residues long. CDR1 is KGHDR, CDR2 SFDVKD, per germline.

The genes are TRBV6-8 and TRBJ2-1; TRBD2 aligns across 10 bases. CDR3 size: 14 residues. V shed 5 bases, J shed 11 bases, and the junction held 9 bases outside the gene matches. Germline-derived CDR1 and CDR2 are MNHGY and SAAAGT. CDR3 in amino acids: CASSRTSGAIKQFF. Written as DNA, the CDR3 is TGTGCCAGCAGTAGAACTAGCGGGGCTATTAAGCAGTTCTTC.

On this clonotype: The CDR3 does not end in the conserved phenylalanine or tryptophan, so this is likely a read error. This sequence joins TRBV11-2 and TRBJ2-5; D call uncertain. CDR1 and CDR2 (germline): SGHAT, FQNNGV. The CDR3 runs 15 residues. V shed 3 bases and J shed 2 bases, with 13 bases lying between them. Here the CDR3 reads CASSFASQSQETQYL. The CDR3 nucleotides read TGTGCCAGCAGCTTTGCGTCACAGAGTCAAGAGACCCAGTACCTC.

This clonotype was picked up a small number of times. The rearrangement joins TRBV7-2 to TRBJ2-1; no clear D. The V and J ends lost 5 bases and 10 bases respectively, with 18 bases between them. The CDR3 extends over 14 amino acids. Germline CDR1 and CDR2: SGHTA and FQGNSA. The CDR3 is CASSPWTISYEQFF. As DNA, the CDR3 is TGTGCCAGCAGCCCCTGGACCATTTCCTACGAGCAGTTCTTC.

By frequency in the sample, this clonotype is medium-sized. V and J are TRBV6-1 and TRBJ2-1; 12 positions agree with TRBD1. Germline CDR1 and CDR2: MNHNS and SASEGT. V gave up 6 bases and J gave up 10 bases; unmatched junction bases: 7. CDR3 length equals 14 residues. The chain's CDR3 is CASSTGTGGYEQFF. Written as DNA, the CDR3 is TGTGCCAGCAGCACCGGGACAGGGGGCTACGAGCAGTTCTTC.

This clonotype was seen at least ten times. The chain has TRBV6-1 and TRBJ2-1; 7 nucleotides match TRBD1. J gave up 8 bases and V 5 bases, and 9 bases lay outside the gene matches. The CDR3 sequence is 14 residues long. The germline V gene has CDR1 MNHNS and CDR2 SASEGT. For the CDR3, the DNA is TGTGCCAGCAGTCTACAGGGGCGCGACGATGAGCAGTTCTTC. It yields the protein CASSLQGRDDEQFF.